What follows are 20 T cell receptor beta chains derived from one specimen sequenced in a study of T cells in Graves' hyperthyroidism and ophthalmopathy. From RNA transcripts, TCR beta CDR3 regions were amplified. HTBI primers were employed in a first-round RT-PCR of the TCR CDR3. Each CDR3 protein gets one entry after TCRdb re-called the multiplex PCR reads with MiXCR. The table lists about 560,000 distinct CDR3 sequences, 46% of them singletons. Sequences were obtained from peripheral blood or thyroid tissue (not recorded which). These receptors came from a woman between 18 and 30 years old with Graves' hyperthyroidism.

Points on this clonotype: Possible read error: a much larger clone is one base away. The chain's CDR3 is CAISLQDSPLHF. CDR3 in DNA: TGTGCCATCAGTTTACAGGATTCACCCCTCCACTTT. This chain joins TRBV10-3 and TRBJ1-6; a weak D match, TRBD1 (5 bases). Germline V gene data show CDR1 as ENHRY and CDR2 as SYGVKD. The V gene lost 5 bases and the J gene lost 8 bases, with 7 bases spanning the gap. The CDR3 covers 12 residues.

The chain links TRBV2 to TRBJ2-5; 11 bases match TRBD2. Germline CDR1 SNHLY, CDR2 FYNNEI. V lost 5 bases to trimming and J lost 8 bases; unmatched junction nucleotides: 10. The CDR3 covers 15 residues. The CDR3 spells CASSFLAGGGDTQYF. The CDR3 DNA sequence: TGTGCCAGCAGTTTTCTAGCGGGAGGCGGAGACACCCAGTACTTC.

The chain recombines TRBV25-1 with TRBJ1-2; tentative D call: TRBD1 (6 bases). CDR3 length equals 15 residues. The germline V and J ends were trimmed by 8 bases and 6 bases, with 22 bases remaining between them. In germline, CDR1 is MGHDK, CDR2 SYGVNS. In DNA, the CDR3 is TGTGCCAGCGTTGAAGGGGACATAAATTTCCATGGCTACACCTTC. Amino acid sequence: CASVEGDINFHGYTF.

The table lists this clonotype with a few counts. V gene TRBV6-5 combines with J gene TRBJ1-1; no definite D call. Between the trimmed V and J ends, which lost 3 bases and 2 bases, there was a span of 7 bases. The CDR3 spans 13 residues. The germline gives CDR1 MNHEY, CDR2 SVGAGI. CDR3 sequence (DNA): TGTGCCAGCAGTTATTGGAGAAACACTGAAGCTTTCTTT. Translating it yields CASSYWRNTEAFF.

This clonotype was counted a few times. The rearrangement joins TRBV7-9 to TRBJ2-7; D is possibly TRBD2 (5 bases). Trimming stripped 8 bases from V and 7 bases from J, with 18 bases between. The germline V gene encodes CDR1 SEHNR and CDR2 FQNEAQ (reference sequence). The CDR3 covers 13 residues. The CDR3 region has the DNA TGTGCCAGCTCTGCTAGCCCCCGGTGGGAGCAGTACTTC. This translates into CASSASPRWEQYF.

This clonotype occurred many times. The chain has TRBV25-1 and TRBJ2-7; 10 bases match TRBD2. Germline V gives CDR1 MGHDK, CDR2 SYGVNS. The CDR3 length is 15 residues. J was trimmed by 3 bases and V by 2 bases; bases with no gene match: 4. As DNA, the CDR3 is TGTGCCAGCAGTGAAGGGGCTAGCGGGAGCTACGAGCAGTACTTC. Protein: CASSEGASGSYEQYF.

This clonotype was counted only a few times. The V and J genes are TRBV20-1 and TRBJ2-7, with 9 bases fitting TRBD2. The CDR3 spans 15 residues. Germline CDR1 and CDR2: DFQATT and SNEGSKA (reference sequence). Losses at the gene ends were 0 bases for V and 4 bases for J; bases not matched to a gene: 7. CDR3 in amino acids: CSARDIRREGYEQYF. The DNA for the CDR3 is TGCAGTGCTAGAGATATCCGGCGGGAGGGATACGAGCAGTACTTC.

The genes are TRBV5-1 and TRBJ2-5, with 7 bases lining up with TRBD2. The J call may be incorrect, as the DNA end agrees better with TRBJ2-7. This CDR3 is built from 13 residues. Germline lookup yields CDR1 SGHRS and CDR2 YFSETQ. The CDR3 region is CASTMAGAYEQYF. CDR3 sequence (DNA): TGCGCCAGCACCATGGCGGGGGCCTACGAGCAGTACTTC.

This clonotype showed up just a few times. The chain carries TRBV20-1 and TRBJ2-7; D unclear. The CDR3 is 14 residues long. The germline V and J ends were trimmed by 4 bases and 0 bases, with 13 bases remaining between them. Germline values: CDR1 DFQATT, CDR2 SNEGSKA (reference sequence). CDR3 DNA: TGCAGTGCTAACCTTGGCGGTAACTCCTACGAGCAGTACTTC. Protein sequence: CSANLGGNSYEQYF.

V is TRBV7-2 and J is TRBJ2-7, with D tentatively TRBD1 or TRBD2 (7 bases each). The CDR3 totals 14 residues. Germline V lookup: CDR1 SGHTA, CDR2 FQGNSA. Trimming shortened V by 10 bases and J by 2 bases, and 18 bases separated the two germline ends. The CDR3 region has the DNA TGTGCCACCGAAAGCGGGACAGTTCCCTACGAGCAGTACTTC. This sequence encodes CATESGTVPYEQYF.

V gene TRBV20-1 combines with J gene TRBJ1-4; the D is unclear. Germline V gene lookup returns CDR1 DFQATT and CDR2 SNEGSKA (reference sequence). V lost 3 bases and J 7 bases, leaving 9 bases between the germline ends. This CDR3 is built from 12 residues. DNA for the CDR3: TGCAGTGCTAGGGGATACGGTGAAAAACTGTTTTTT. This translates into CSARGYGEKLFF.

CDR3 DNA: TGTGCCAGCAGCTCTACAGGGGCGCGAGGCTACACCTTC. This encodes CASSSTGARGYTF. This chain links TRBV7-9 with TRBJ1-2; TRBD1 aligns across 7 bases. Germline trimming cut 4 bases from V and 8 bases from J; bases unmatched to any gene: 7. The CDR3 loop spans 13 amino acids. Germline lookup yields CDR1 SEHNR and CDR2 FQNEAQ (reference sequence).

V and J are TRBV2 and TRBJ2-6; 7 bases agree with TRBD1. The J call may be in error: the DNA end matches TRBJ2-1 better. Looked up from germline, CDR1 is SNHLY and CDR2 is FYNNEI. The CDR3 sequence is 13 residues long. The CDR3 sequence is CASSPGGYNEQFF. The CDR3 region has the DNA TGTGCCAGCAGTCCAGGGGGCTACAATGAGCAGTTCTTC.

V usage is TRBV19 and J usage is TRBJ2-3; 9 bases are shared with TRBD1. Germline lookup yields CDR1 LNHDA and CDR2 SQIVND (reference sequence). This CDR3 is built from 13 residues. V lost 7 bases and J lost 6; bases outside the gene matches: 5. CDR3 loop: CASNTGTGDTQYF. CDR3 in DNA: TGTGCCAGTAACACCGGGACAGGGGATACGCAGTATTTT. The full variable domain, rest sourced from reference TRBV19 and TRBJ2-3, is DGGITQSPKYLFRKEGQNVTLSCEQNLNHDAMYWYRQDPGQGLRLIYYSQIVNDFQKGDIAEGYSVSREKKESFPLTVTSAQKNPTAFYLCASNTGTGDTQYFGPGTRLTVL.

A remark on this clonotype: The germline gene is not matched at one end of the junction; a read error may be the cause. V gene TRBV12-3 or TRBV12-4 combines with J gene TRBJ1-4; 7 nucleotides match TRBD1. The CDR3 totals 14 residues. In nucleotides, the CDR3 is TGTGCCAGCAGTTTGACAGGGACTAGTGAAAAACTGTTTTTT. Translating it yields CASSLTGTSEKLFF.

The V gene is TRBV2, the J gene TRBJ2-3; 8 nucleotides align to TRBD2. The ends lost 3 bases at V and 2 bases at J; junction bases unmatched: 10. Per germline, CDR1 SNHLY and CDR2 FYNNEI. The CDR3 is 17 residues long. The CDR3 DNA sequence: TGTGCCAGCAGTGAGTCCCAACTAGCGGTCTCCACAGATACGCAGTATTTT. Residues: CASSESQLAVSTDTQYF.

V usage is TRBV7-9 and J usage is TRBJ2-2; no definite D call. This CDR3 has 14 amino acids. V lost 2 bases to trimming and J lost 5 bases, with 9 bases between them. Germline CDR1 is SEHNR and CDR2 is FQNEAQ (reference sequence). As DNA, the CDR3 is TGTGCCAGCAGCTTAACAGAAGGTACCGGGGAGCTGTTTTTT. Encoded protein: CASSLTEGTGELFF.

This clonotype was seen once. The genes are TRBV29-1 and TRBJ1-2; D unclear. The CDR3 runs to 14 residues. Germline CDR1 is SQVTM and CDR2 is ANQGSEA. As DNA, the CDR3 is TGCAGTCGTGAGACCAGGATTTTTAACTATGGCTACACCTTC. Translation gives CSRETRIFNYGYTF.

This clonotype was picked up a small number of times. CDR3 DNA sequence: TGCAATTTTAAGCCCCAGCATTTT. Encoded protein: CNFKPQHF. The chain recombines TRBV20-1 with TRBJ1-5; D not certain. The CDR3 is 8 residues long. Germline CDR1 and CDR2: DFQATT and SNEGSKA (reference sequence).

With respect to this clonotype: The junction and the germline gene differ at one end; a read error may be behind it. This chain uses TRBV7-2 with TRBJ2-7, with TRBD2 matching 9 bases. Germline V CDR1 and CDR2: SGHTA, FQGNSA. The CDR3 length is 18 residues. CDR3 residues: CASSLDESSGILSYEQYF. The DNA for the CDR3 is TGCGCCAGCAGCTTGGATGAGTCTAGCGGGATTCTCTCCTACGAGCAGTACTTC.